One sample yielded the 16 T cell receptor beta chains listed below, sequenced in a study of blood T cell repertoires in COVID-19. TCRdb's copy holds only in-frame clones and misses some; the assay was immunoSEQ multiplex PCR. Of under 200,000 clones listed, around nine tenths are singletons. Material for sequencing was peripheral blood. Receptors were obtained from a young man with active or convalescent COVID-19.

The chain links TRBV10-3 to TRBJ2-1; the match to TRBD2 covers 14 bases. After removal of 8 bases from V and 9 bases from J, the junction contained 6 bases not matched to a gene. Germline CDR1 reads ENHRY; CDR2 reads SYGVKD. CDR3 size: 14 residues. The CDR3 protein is CAIAGLAGVGEQFF. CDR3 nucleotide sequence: TGTGCCATCGCGGGACTAGCGGGAGTGGGTGAGCAGTTCTTC.

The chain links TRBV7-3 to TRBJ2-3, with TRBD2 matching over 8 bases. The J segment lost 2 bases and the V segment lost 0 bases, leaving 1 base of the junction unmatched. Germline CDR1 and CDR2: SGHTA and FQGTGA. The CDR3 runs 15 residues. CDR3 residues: CASSLTSGATDTQYF. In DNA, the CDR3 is TGTGCCAGCAGCTTAACTAGCGGGGCCACAGATACGCAGTATTTT.

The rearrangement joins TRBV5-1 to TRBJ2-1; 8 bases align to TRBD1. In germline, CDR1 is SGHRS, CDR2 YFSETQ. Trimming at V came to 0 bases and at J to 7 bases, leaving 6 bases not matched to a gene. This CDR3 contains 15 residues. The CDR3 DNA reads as TGCGCCAGCAGCTTGGCTGAGGGACAGGTTAATGAGCAGTTCTTC. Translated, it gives CASSLAEGQVNEQFF.

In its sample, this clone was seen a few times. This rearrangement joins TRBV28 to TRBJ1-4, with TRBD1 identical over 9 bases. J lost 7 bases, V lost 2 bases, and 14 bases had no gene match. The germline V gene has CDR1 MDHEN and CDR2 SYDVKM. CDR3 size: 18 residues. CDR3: CASSLVTPDRGLPEKLFF. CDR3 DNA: TGTGCCAGCAGTTTAGTTACTCCGGACAGGGGACTCCCTGAAAAACTGTTTTTT.

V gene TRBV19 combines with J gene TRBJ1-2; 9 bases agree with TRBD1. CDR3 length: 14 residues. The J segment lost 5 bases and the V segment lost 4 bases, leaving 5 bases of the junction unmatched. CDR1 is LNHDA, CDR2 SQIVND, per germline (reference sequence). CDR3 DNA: TGTGCCAGTAGTACCGGGACAGGGAAGTATGGCTACACCTTC. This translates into CASSTGTGKYGYTF.

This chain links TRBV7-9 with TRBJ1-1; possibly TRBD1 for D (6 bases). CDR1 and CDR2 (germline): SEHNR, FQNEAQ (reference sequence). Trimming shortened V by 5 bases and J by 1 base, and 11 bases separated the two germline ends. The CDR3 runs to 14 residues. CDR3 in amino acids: CASSPRGGNTEAFF. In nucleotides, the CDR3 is TGTGCCAGCAGCCCTAGGGGGGGGAACACTGAAGCTTTCTTT.

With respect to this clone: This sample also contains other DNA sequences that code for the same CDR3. This CDR3 reads CASSLSTVNTEAFF. The CDR3 DNA follows: TGCGCCAGCAGCTTAAGCACGGTTAACACTGAAGCTTTCTTT. The V call is TRBV5-1, the J call TRBJ1-1; no clear D. The CDR3 covers 14 residues. The germline CDR1 and CDR2 sequences are SGHRS and YFSETQ. Trimming took 2 bases from V and 2 from J, leaving 10 bases between them.

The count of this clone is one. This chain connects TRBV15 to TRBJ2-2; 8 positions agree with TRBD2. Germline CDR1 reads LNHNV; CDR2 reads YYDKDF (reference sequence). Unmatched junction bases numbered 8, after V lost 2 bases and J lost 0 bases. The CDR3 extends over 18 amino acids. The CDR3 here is CATSRSGGRPANTGELFF. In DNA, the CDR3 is TGTGCCACCAGCAGAAGCGGGGGCAGGCCCGCGAACACCGGGGAGCTGTTTTTT.

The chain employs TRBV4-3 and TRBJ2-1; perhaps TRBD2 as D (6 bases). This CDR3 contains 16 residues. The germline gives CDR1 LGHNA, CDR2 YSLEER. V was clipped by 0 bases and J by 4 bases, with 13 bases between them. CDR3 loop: CASSQDRDGSYNEQFF. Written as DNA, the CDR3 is TGCGCCAGCAGCCAAGATCGGGACGGGAGTTACAATGAGCAGTTCTTC.

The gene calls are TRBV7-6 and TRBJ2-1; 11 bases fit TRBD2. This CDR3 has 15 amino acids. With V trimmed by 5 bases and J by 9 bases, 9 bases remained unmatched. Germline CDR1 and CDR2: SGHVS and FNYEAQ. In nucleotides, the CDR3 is TGTGCCAGCAGCCTCCCGGGACTAGCGGTTGGTGAGCAGTTCTTC. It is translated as CASSLPGLAVGEQFF.

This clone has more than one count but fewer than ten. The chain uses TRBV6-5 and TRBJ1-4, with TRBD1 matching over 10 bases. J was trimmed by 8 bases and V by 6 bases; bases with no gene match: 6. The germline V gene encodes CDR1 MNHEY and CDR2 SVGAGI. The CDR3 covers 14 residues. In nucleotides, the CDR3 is TGTGCCAGCAGCCGGGACAGGGGTAACGAAAAACTGTTTTTT. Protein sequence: CASSRDRGNEKLFF.

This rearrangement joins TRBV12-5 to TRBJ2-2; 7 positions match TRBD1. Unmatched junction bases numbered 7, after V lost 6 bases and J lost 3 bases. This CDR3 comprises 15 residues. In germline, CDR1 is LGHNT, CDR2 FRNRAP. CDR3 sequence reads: CASGTGQGDTGELFF. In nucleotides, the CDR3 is TGTGCTAGTGGAACGGGGCAGGGGGACACCGGGGAGCTGTTTTTT.

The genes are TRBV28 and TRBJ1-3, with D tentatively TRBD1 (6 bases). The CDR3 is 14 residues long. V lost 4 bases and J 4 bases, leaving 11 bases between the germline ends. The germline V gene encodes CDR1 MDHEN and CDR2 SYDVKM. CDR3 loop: CASSSSGDGNTIYF. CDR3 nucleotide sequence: TGTGCCAGCAGTTCCTCAGGGGACGGAAACACCATATATTTT.

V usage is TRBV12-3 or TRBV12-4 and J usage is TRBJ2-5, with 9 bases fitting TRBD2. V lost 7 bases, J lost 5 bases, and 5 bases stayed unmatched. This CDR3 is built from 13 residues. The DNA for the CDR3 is TGTGCCAGCATTGTGCGGGAGGGGGAGACCCAGTACTTC. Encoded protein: CASIVREGETQYF.

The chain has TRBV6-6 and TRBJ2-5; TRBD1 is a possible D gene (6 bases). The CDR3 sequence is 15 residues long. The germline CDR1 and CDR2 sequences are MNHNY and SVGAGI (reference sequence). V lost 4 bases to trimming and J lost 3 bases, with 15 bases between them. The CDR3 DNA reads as TGTGCCAGCAGTTTAGACAGGAAGCCTAAAGAGACCCAGTACTTC. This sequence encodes CASSLDRKPKETQYF.

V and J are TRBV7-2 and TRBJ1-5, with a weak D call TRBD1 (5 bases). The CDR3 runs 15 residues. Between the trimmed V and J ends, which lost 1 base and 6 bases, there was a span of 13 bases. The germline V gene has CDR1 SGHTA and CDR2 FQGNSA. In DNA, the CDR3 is TGTGCCAGCAGCTTAGGGTCAGGGTCTATTCAGCCCCAGCATTTT. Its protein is CASSLGSGSIQPQHF.